This is a list of T cell receptor beta chains from one sample in a study of blood T cell repertoires in COVID-19. Profiling relied on immunoSEQ multiplex PCR, and the TCRdb table lists in-frame clones only, not all of them. The sample gives fewer than 200,000 clones, about 83% of which show up once; under 15% is in the top ten. The sample taken for sequencing was peripheral blood. The receptors derive from a woman aged 70 to 79 with COVID-19, enrolled during active disease. Both conserved end residues are part of each CDR3. Fields, in order: CDR3 DNA, CDR3 protein, clone size, D gene, V gene, J gene. D genes are given only for firm matches. The size of a clone is reported for some rows only, either as once, few or many, or as a class for expanded clones.

TGTGCCAGCAGTTTAATGACAGGGGTTGGCAATCAGCCCCAGCATTTT,CASSLMTGVGNQPQHF,few,TRBD1,TRBV28,TRBJ1-5
TGTGCCACCAGCAGAGATTTAAGGGGTGCCTATGGCTACACCTTC,CATSRDLRGAYGYTF,.,.,TRBV15,TRBJ1-2
TGTGCCTGGAGAGGACAGGGCGGACAGCCCCAGCATTTT,CAWRGQGGQPQHF,.,TRBD1,TRBV30,TRBJ1-5
TGTGCCAGCAGCTTACCGCAAAGGGGACAGGTGGGCTCCTACGAGCAGTACTTC,CASSLPQRGQVGSYEQYF,.,TRBD1,TRBV11-3,TRBJ2-7
TGTGCCATCAGTGCAGGGAATGGTAATGAAAAACTGTTTTTT,CAISAGNGNEKLFF,once,.,TRBV10-3,TRBJ1-4
TGTGCCAGCAGTCTCCGGGACAGGGTCGACGAGCAGTACTTC,CASSLRDRVDEQYF,.,TRBD1,TRBV27,TRBJ2-7
TGCGCCAGCAGACTAAGGTCGAATTCACCCCTCCACTTT,CASRLRSNSPLHF,few,.,TRBV10-1,TRBJ1-6
TGTGCCAGTAGTAGTAGCGGGAGGGACGAGCAGTACTTC,CASSSSGRDEQYF,.,TRBD2,TRBV19,TRBJ2-7
TGTGCCAGCAGCACCAGGGGGCTGGGAGATCAGCCCCAGCATTTT,CASSTRGLGDQPQHF,once,.,TRBV21-1,TRBJ1-5
TGTGCCAGCAGCTTCAGAGGTCGGACAGGGGGTACAGATACGCAGTATTTT,CASSFRGRTGGTDTQYF,.,TRBD1,TRBV11-3,TRBJ2-3
TGTGCCTGGAGCGGCCCCCCACGGGACTACTACGAGCAGTACTTC,CAWSGPPRDYYEQYF,.,TRBD2,TRBV30,TRBJ2-7
TGCAGCGTTGATCAGGACAAGGATCGTTATTATGGCTACACCTTC,CSVDQDKDRYYGYTF,.,.,TRBV29-1,TRBJ1-2
TGTGCCAGCAGCCCAGACAGGAGACTCCGAAATGAGCAGTTCTTC,CASSPDRRLRNEQFF,.,.,TRBV6-6,TRBJ2-1
TGTGCCAGCAGCCACCTGGAGGACTCCTACGAGCAGTACTTC,CASSHLEDSYEQYF,.,.,TRBV5-4,TRBJ2-7
TGTGCCAGCAGTATCGAGAGTGGGCTGAACACTGAAGCTTTCTTT,CASSIESGLNTEAFF,.,.,TRBV2,TRBJ1-1